These 20 T cell receptor beta chains came from one sample sequenced in a study of Ad26.COV2.S vaccination and SARS-CoV-2 variants. The table came from immunoSEQ multiplex PCR; TCRdb's copy has only in-frame clones and leaves some out. The repertoire consists of roughly 350,000 clones, with around 89% occurring once and the leading ten covering roughly 4.8%. Treatment denoted: roughly 19 received Ad26.COV2.S at low or high dose, single or two shots; roughly five received placebo; per-sample allocation not given. All samples were drawn on day 63, counting from the first vaccine or placebo injection. Here the sequenced sample was peripheral blood, taken in a trial of Ad26.COV2.S vaccine versus placebo. The receptors derive from a person aged 18-65 years who received the Ad26.COV2.S COVID-19 vaccine or a placebo.

The chain is built from TRBV4-2 and TRBJ1-2; possible D gene TRBD1, 5 bases. The V gene's germline CDR1 is LGHNA and CDR2 YNFKEQ. Trimming left V 1 base short and J 2 bases short, with 14 bases between. This CDR3 is built from 16 residues. The CDR3 loop is CASSQVGQGGNYGYTF. The CDR3 DNA reads as TGTGCCAGCAGCCAAGTAGGTCAGGGCGGAAACTATGGCTACACCTTC.

The chain links TRBV3-1 (or the pseudogene TRBV3-2) to TRBJ1-4; 10 bases are a match to TRBD1. Germline CDR1 and CDR2: LGHDT and YNNKEL (reference sequence). The CDR3 is 15 amino acids. V lost 2 bases and J lost 8; bases outside the gene matches: 5. The CDR3 coding sequence is TGTGCCAGCAGCCAACTGGACAGGGGGGGAGAAAAACTGTTTTTT. This codes for CASSQLDRGGEKLFF.

This clone was counted between two and nine times. This sequence joins TRBV10-1 and TRBJ2-7, with D tentatively TRBD1 (5 bases). The CDR3 is 15 amino acids. Deletions cut 2 bases from V and 1 base from J, with 12 bases between. CDR1 is WNHNN and CDR2 is SYGVQD in the germline V gene (reference sequence). CDR3 sequence: CASSEALGQSYEQYF. CDR3 nucleotides: TGCGCCAGCAGTGAGGCTCTAGGACAATCCTACGAGCAGTACTTC.

The chain is built from TRBV15 and TRBJ2-4; perhaps TRBD2 as D (5 bases). Looked up from germline, CDR1 is LNHNV and CDR2 is YYDKDF (reference sequence). The CDR3 is 15 residues long. V lost 5 bases and J 1 base, leaving 12 bases between the germline ends. The CDR3 here is CATSGGSGAKNIQYF. DNA of the CDR3: TGTGCCACCAGCGGAGGATCGGGGGCCAAAAACATTCAGTACTTC.

The V gene is TRBV2, the J gene TRBJ1-4; 8 bases are shared with TRBD1. J gave up 7 bases and V 5 bases, and 9 bases lay outside the gene matches. This CDR3 has 15 residues. CDR1 and CDR2 from the germline V gene are SNHLY and FYNNEI. For the CDR3, the DNA is TGTGCCAGCAGTCCCCGCCGGACAGGGTCTGAAAAACTGTTTTTT. It translates to CASSPRRTGSEKLFF.

The V call is TRBV4-3, the J call TRBJ1-3, with 9 bases matching TRBD1. The CDR3 is made up of 15 amino acids. V lost 2 bases, J lost 6 bases, and 5 bases stayed unmatched. The germline V gene has CDR1 LGHNA and CDR2 YSLEER. The CDR3 loop is CASSQHDRGSNTIYF. CDR3 DNA sequence: TGCGCCAGCAGCCAACATGACAGGGGGTCAAACACCATATATTTT.

This sequence joins TRBV10-2 and TRBJ1-1; TRBD1 might be the D (5 bases). The germline V gene encodes CDR1 WSHSY and CDR2 SAAADI. V was trimmed by 4 bases and J by 4 bases, leaving 10 bases between them. This CDR3 spans 13 amino acids. The DNA of the CDR3 is TGCGCCAGCAGTGCAGGGTGGTCCACTGAAGCTTTCTTT. Protein product: CASSAGWSTEAFF.

The chain uses TRBV15 and TRBJ1-3; D is undetermined. Germline CDR1 reads LNHNV; CDR2 reads YYDKDF (reference sequence). The CDR3 runs 15 residues. V shed 0 bases and J shed 0 bases, with 6 bases lying between them. CDR3 sequence (DNA): TGTGCCACCAGCAGAGAGTTGAGCTCTGGAAACACCATATATTTT. Its translation: CATSRELSSGNTIYF.

In nucleotides, the CDR3 is TGTGCCAGCAGCCTAGGGGCCTTAGCGCGATTAACAGATACGCAGTATTTT. Its protein product is CASSLGALARLTDTQYF. This chain uses TRBV28 with TRBJ2-3; either TRBD1 or TRBD2 may fit D (5 bases each). The germline gives CDR1 MDHEN, CDR2 SYDVKM. The length of the CDR3 is 17 residues. Trimming shortened V by 6 bases and J by 3 bases, and 22 bases separated the two germline ends.

This rearrangement joins TRBV2 to TRBJ2-1, with D unclear. Germline V gene sequence: CDR1 SNHLY, CDR2 FYNNEI. V was trimmed by 7 bases and J by 5 bases, leaving 9 bases between them. The CDR3 contains 12 residues. The CDR3 protein is CASMTQNNEQFF. CDR3 in DNA: TGTGCCAGCATGACACAGAACAATGAGCAGTTCTTC.

This chain joins TRBV3-1 (or the pseudogene TRBV3-2) and TRBJ2-2; D is perhaps TRBD2 (5 bases). V lost 5 bases and J 4 bases, leaving 17 bases between the germline ends. The CDR3 contains 16 residues. The germline V gene has CDR1 LGHDT and CDR2 YNNKEL (reference sequence). The CDR3 bases are TGTGCCAGCAGCGACGGGGTTCCCTTAGTCACCGGGGAGCTGTTTTTT. It translates to CASSDGVPLVTGELFF.

The rearrangement links TRBV28 to TRBJ2-7; 10 nucleotides match TRBD1. With V trimmed by 7 bases and J by 0 bases, 15 bases remained unmatched. Germline V CDR1 and CDR2: MDHEN, SYDVKM. The length of the CDR3 is 18 residues. CDR3 protein: CASTPPAGQGYSSYEQYF. The CDR3 coding sequence is TGTGCCAGCACCCCGCCTGCGGGACAGGGGTATAGCTCCTACGAGCAGTACTTC.

This clone was seen only a few times. The gene calls are TRBV5-4 and TRBJ2-7, with TRBD1 matching over 9 bases. CDR1 is SGHNT and CDR2 is YYREEE in the germline V gene (reference sequence). The CDR3 spans 15 residues. V shed 4 bases and J 5 bases; nucleotides not matched to a gene: 10. The CDR3 DNA follows: TGTGCCAGCAGCGGTGGGACAGGGAGGCTCCACGAGCAGTACTTC. Translating gives CASSGGTGRLHEQYF.

This clone was recorded a few times. The CDR3 bases are TGTGCCAGCAGCTTGGGCGGCCCGCGGATCTCTGGAAACACCATATATTTT. Its translation: CASSLGGPRISGNTIYF. The chain has TRBV5-6 and TRBJ1-3; no reliable D call. The CDR3 loop spans 17 amino acids. Germline V gene sequence: CDR1 SGHDT, CDR2 YYEEEE. V was trimmed by 0 bases and J by 0 bases, leaving 13 bases between them.

V usage is TRBV20-1 and J usage is TRBJ2-5, with D perhaps TRBD1 or TRBD2 (5 bases each). Trimming pared 3 bases from V and 7 bases from J, leaving 9 bases between. The germline V gene encodes CDR1 DFQATT and CDR2 SNEGSKA (reference sequence). The CDR3 is 11 amino acids. CDR3 nucleotides: TGCAGTGCTAGGAGGGGAAGGACCCAGTACTTC. Protein sequence: CSARRGRTQYF.

J is TRBJ2-7 and V is TRBV4-3; 11 nucleotides agree with TRBD1. Germline assignment: CDR1 LGHNA and CDR2 YSLEER. The CDR3 contains 16 residues. Trimming took 0 bases from V and 4 from J; bases not matched to a gene: 5. In nucleotides, the CDR3 is TGCGCCAGCAGCCAAGATAGAGGACAGGGGGCATACGAGCAGTACTTC. Protein: CASSQDRGQGAYEQYF.

The chain joins TRBV27 to TRBJ1-6; D gene unclear. CDR1 and CDR2 (germline): MNHEY, SMNVEV (reference sequence). This CDR3 region has 18 residues. Trimming left V 4 bases short and J 0 bases short, with 16 bases between. CDR3: CASSSSREVSSYNSPLHF. The CDR3 DNA reads as TGTGCCAGCAGTTCCTCCCGGGAGGTGAGCTCCTATAATTCACCCCTCCACTTT.

V usage is TRBV21-1 and J usage is TRBJ2-1. TRBV21-1 constitutes a pseudogene. The CDR3 is 16 residues long. The CDR3 is CASSKFLRGAYNEQFF. The DNA for the CDR3 is TGTGCCAGCAGCAAATTTTTGAGGGGAGCCTACAATGAGCAGTTCTTC.

The V and J genes are TRBV10-2 and TRBJ1-5; no reliable D call. The V gene's germline CDR1 is WSHSY and CDR2 SAAADI. The CDR3 is 12 residues long. The V end was cut by 3 bases, the J end by 4 bases, with 4 bases between. The CDR3 DNA reads TGCGCCAGCAGTGACCTTAATCAGCCCCAGCATTTT. The encoded protein is CASSDLNQPQHF.

The chain has TRBV7-9 and TRBJ1-1, with 8 bases identical to TRBD1. The CDR3 is made up of 17 amino acids. CDR1 is SEHNR and CDR2 is FQNEAQ in the germline V gene (reference sequence). The V and J ends lost 4 bases and 3 bases, in that order; junction bases with no gene match: 13. The CDR3, as DNA: TGTGCCAGCAGCTCGTACCCCTTCGACAGGGGCGACACTGAAGCTTTCTTT. It yields the protein CASSSYPFDRGDTEAFF.